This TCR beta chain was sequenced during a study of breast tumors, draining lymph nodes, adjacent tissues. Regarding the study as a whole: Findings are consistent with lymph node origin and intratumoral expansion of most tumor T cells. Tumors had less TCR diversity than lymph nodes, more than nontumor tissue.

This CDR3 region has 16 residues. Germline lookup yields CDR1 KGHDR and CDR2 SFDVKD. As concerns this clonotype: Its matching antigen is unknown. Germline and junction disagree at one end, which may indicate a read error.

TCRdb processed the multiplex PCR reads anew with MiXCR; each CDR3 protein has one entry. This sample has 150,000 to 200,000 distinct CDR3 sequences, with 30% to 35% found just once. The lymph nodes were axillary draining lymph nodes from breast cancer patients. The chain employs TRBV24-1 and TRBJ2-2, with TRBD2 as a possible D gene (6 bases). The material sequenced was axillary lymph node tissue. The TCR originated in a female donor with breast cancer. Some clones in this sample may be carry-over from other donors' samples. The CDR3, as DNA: TGCTCCACCAGTGATCGCGGGACTCGGAACACCGGGGAGCTGTTTTTT. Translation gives CSTSDRGTRNTGELFF.